These 29 T cell receptor beta chains were all obtained from the same sample, sequenced in a study of blood T cell repertoires in COVID-19. Profiled with immunoSEQ multiplex PCR; TCRdb holds only in-frame clones, not every one. The data contain a few hundred thousand clones, approximately 77% of them seen just once; the ten biggest clones take up roughly 3%. Sequencing was carried out using peripheral blood. These receptor sequences come from a woman between 18 and 30 years old with acute or convalescent COVID-19.

The J gene is TRBJ2-3, the V gene TRBV19, with D hard to call. The germline V gene has CDR1 LNHDA and CDR2 SQIVND (reference sequence). Trimming left V 3 bases short and J 4 bases short, with 11 bases between. The CDR3 runs to 14 residues. This CDR3 reads CASSIGSLADTQYF. CDR3 bases: TGTGCCAGTAGTATCGGGTCGCTCGCAGATACGCAGTATTTT.

CDR3 sequence: CATAFAGKQFF. The CDR3 DNA is TGTGCCACCGCTTTCGCGGGGAAGCAGTTCTTC. The rearrangement uses TRBV28 and TRBJ2-1, with TRBD2 as a possible D gene (6 bases). This CDR3 region has 11 residues. Trimming removed 10 bases at V and 11 bases at J, with 15 bases between. The germline V gene has CDR1 MDHEN and CDR2 SYDVKM.

The gene calls are TRBV30 and TRBJ1-5, with D uncertain. The V gene's germline CDR1 is GTSNPN and CDR2 SVGIG (reference sequence). With 0 bases removed from V and 0 bases from J, the gap between germline ends came to 12 bases. The CDR3 length is 16 residues. CDR3 in amino acids: CAWSVSDWHSNQPQHF. The CDR3 bases are TGTGCCTGGAGTGTAAGTGACTGGCATAGCAATCAGCCCCAGCATTTT.

The rearrangement joins TRBV18 to TRBJ2-7, with TRBD2 identical over 10 bases. Trimming cost V 3 bases and J 0 bases; bases outside gene matches: 5. The CDR3 contains 16 residues. CDR1 KGHSH and CDR2 LQKENI come from the germline V gene. CDR3 DNA: TGTGCCAGCTCACCCGGACTAGCGGTGGCCTCCTACGAGCAGTACTTC. Its protein product is CASSPGLAVASYEQYF.

The V gene is TRBV7-9, the J gene TRBJ1-5; TRBD1 aligns across 9 bases. The germline V gene has CDR1 SEHNR and CDR2 FQNEAQ (reference sequence). This CDR3 is built from 14 residues. The ends lost 3 bases at V and 4 bases at J; junction bases unmatched: 1. The CDR3 nucleotides are TGTGCCAGCAGCTTCGGGACAGGGAATCAGCCCCAGCATTTT. Its translation: CASSFGTGNQPQHF.

This clone came up once. V is TRBV5-5 and J is TRBJ2-7; D might be TRBD1 (6 bases). V lost 4 bases and J 0 bases, leaving 11 bases between the germline ends. The CDR3 contains 14 residues. Per germline, CDR1 SGHKS and CDR2 YYEKEE (reference sequence). The CDR3 DNA follows: TGTGCCAGCAGCCCCGGACAGAACTCCTACGAGCAGTACTTC. This sequence encodes CASSPGQNSYEQYF.

CDR3 coding DNA: TGTGCCAGTAGTAAACAGGGCGGAGGTCAGCCCCAGCATTTT. Its protein product is CASSKQGGGQPQHF. The rearrangement links TRBV19 to TRBJ1-5, with D possibly being TRBD1 (6 bases). Germline V gene lookup returns CDR1 LNHDA and CDR2 SQIVND (reference sequence). V was clipped by 4 bases and J by 6 bases, with 13 bases between them. The CDR3 has 14 residues. The full variable domain, with the rest looked up from reference TRBV19 and TRBJ1-5, is DGGITQSPKYLFRKEGQNVTLSCEQNLNHDAMYWYRQDPGQGLRLIYYSQIVNDFQKGDIAEGYSVSREKKESFPLTVTSAQKNPTAFYLCASSKQGGGQPQHFGDGTRLSIL.

J is TRBJ2-2 and V is TRBV4-3; TRBD2 agrees at 10 bases. V lost 0 bases to trimming and J lost 1 base; unmatched junction nucleotides: 17. Germline V lookup: CDR1 LGHNA, CDR2 YSLEER. This CDR3 region has 22 residues. The CDR3 is CASSQEWAQGLALPRNTGELFF. CDR3 coding DNA: TGCGCCAGCAGCCAAGAATGGGCCCAGGGACTAGCGTTACCCAGGAACACCGGGGAGCTGTTTTTT.

The rearrangement uses TRBV28 and TRBJ2-1, with a possible D match to TRBD2 (6 bases). The germline CDR1 and CDR2 sequences are MDHEN and SYDVKM. CDR3 length: 15 residues. V dropped 2 bases and J dropped 6 bases, with 14 bases sitting between them. CDR3 sequence reads: CASSLGRELFNEQFF. CDR3 sequence (DNA): TGTGCCAGCAGTTTAGGACGGGAGCTCTTCAATGAGCAGTTCTTC.

The CDR3 DNA reads TGTGCCAGCAGGCTTGACAGGGTTTACGAGCAGTACTTC. Translating gives CASRLDRVYEQYF. The rearrangement joins TRBV28 to TRBJ2-7, with 7 bases matching TRBD1. The CDR3 consists of 13 residues. Trimming cost V 6 bases and J 4 bases; bases outside gene matches: 6. From germline, CDR1 is MDHEN and CDR2 SYDVKM.

The chain combines TRBV3-1 (or the pseudogene TRBV3-2) with TRBJ2-7; a possible D gene is TRBD2 (6 bases). This CDR3 has 15 amino acids. Deletions cut 1 base from V and 7 bases from J, with 17 bases between. Germline V gene data show CDR1 as LGHDT and CDR2 as YNNKEL (reference sequence). The chain's CDR3 is CASSQGAPGVLEQYF. DNA of the CDR3: TGTGCCAGCAGCCAAGGGGCCCCGGGAGTATTGGAGCAGTACTTC.

The genes are TRBV11-2 and TRBJ1-6; D is ambiguous. V was shortened by 2 bases and J by 7 bases, with 15 bases between the two germline ends. The CDR3 sequence is 16 residues long. The germline V gene encodes CDR1 SGHAT and CDR2 FQNNGV. This CDR3 is CASSLIPVGGNSPLHF. CDR3 nucleotides: TGTGCCAGCAGCTTAATTCCAGTCGGCGGGAATTCACCCCTCCACTTT.

This clone was counted once. V gene TRBV7-2 combines with J gene TRBJ2-3; 12 bases fit TRBD1. Germline CDR1 reads SGHTA; CDR2 reads FQGNSA. This CDR3 has 17 residues. The junction had 6 bases not matched to a gene; V was cut back by 3 bases and J by 2 bases. CDR3 in DNA: TGTGCCAGCAGCTTCCCGGGACAGGGGGCTATCACAGATACGCAGTATTTT. Protein sequence: CASSFPGQGAITDTQYF.

The chain uses TRBV3-1 (or the pseudogene TRBV3-2) and TRBJ2-7, with D possibly being TRBD2 (6 bases). Germline V CDR1 and CDR2: LGHDT, YNNKEL (reference sequence). This CDR3 is built from 11 residues. Trimming removed 5 bases from V and 6 bases from J, with 8 bases in between. CDR3 sequence reads: CASSGTSEQYF. In DNA, the CDR3 is TGTGCCAGCAGCGGGACTTCCGAGCAGTACTTC.

The V and J genes are TRBV6-5 and TRBJ2-7, with a tentative D call TRBD1 (5 bases). Germline-derived CDR1 and CDR2 are MNHEY and SVGAGI. V lost 6 bases to trimming and J lost 1 base, with 10 bases between them. The CDR3 loop spans 13 amino acids. CDR3 sequence: CASRTRTSYEQYF. DNA for the CDR3: TGTGCCAGCAGGACCAGGACATCCTACGAGCAGTACTTC.

V usage is TRBV9 and J usage is TRBJ2-1; 12 positions match TRBD2. The trim removed 3 bases at V and 5 bases at J, leaving 9 bases unmatched. This CDR3 is built from 17 residues. From germline, CDR1 is SGDLS and CDR2 YYNGEE. The CDR3 is CASSGPLAGGPHNEQFF. The DNA of the CDR3 is TGTGCCAGCAGCGGACCCCTAGCGGGAGGGCCCCACAATGAGCAGTTCTTC.

The count of this clone is one. This chain uses TRBV19 with TRBJ2-4, with 11 bases lining up with TRBD2. The CDR3 is 18 amino acids. Trimming cost V 4 bases and J 0 bases; bases outside gene matches: 8. Germline V gives CDR1 LNHDA, CDR2 SQIVND (reference sequence). The CDR3 DNA follows: TGTGCCAGTAGTAAAACTAGCGGGAGAAAATTAGCCAAAAACATTCAGTACTTC. This encodes CASSKTSGRKLAKNIQYF.

V gene TRBV5-1 combines with J gene TRBJ2-3, with a tentative D call TRBD1 (6 bases). Per germline, CDR1 SGHRS and CDR2 YFSETQ. V dropped 0 bases and J dropped 0 bases, with 14 bases sitting between them. The CDR3 is 17 amino acids. The CDR3 DNA follows: TGCGCCAGCAGCTTGGTGGTACAGGGCATTAGCACAGATACGCAGTATTTT. Translation: CASSLVVQGISTDTQYF.

Comments on this clone: Different DNA sequences within this sample yield the same CDR3. The gene calls are TRBV5-1 and TRBJ1-1; D might be TRBD1 (6 bases). The V and J ends lost 4 bases and 3 bases respectively, with 16 bases between them. Germline CDR1 and CDR2: SGHRS and YFSETQ. This CDR3 spans 15 amino acids. CDR3 sequence (DNA): TGCGCCAGCAGCCTAGGACAAGGGGGATACACTGAAGCTTTCTTT. Translating it yields CASSLGQGGYTEAFF. The full variable domain, its missing parts supplied by reference TRBV5-1 and TRBJ1-1, is KAGVTQTPRYLIKTRGQQVTLSCSPISGHRSVSWYQQTPGQGLQFLFEYFSETQRNKGNFPGRFSGRQFSNSRSEMNVSTLELGDSALYLCASSLGQGGYTEAFFGQGTRLTVV.

This clone is a singleton in its sample. The CDR3 protein is CASTSPATSGRWTGELFF. The CDR3 nucleotides read TGTGCCAGCACCTCCCCCGCTACTAGCGGGAGGTGGACCGGGGAGCTGTTTTTT. The chain has TRBV7-2 and TRBJ2-2, with 12 nucleotides matching TRBD2. The CDR3 length is 18 residues. In germline, CDR1 is SGHTA, CDR2 FQGNSA. J gave up 5 bases and V 7 bases, and 14 bases lay outside the gene matches.

The chain employs TRBV18 and TRBJ2-1; D is undetermined. Germline CDR1 and CDR2: KGHSH and LQKENI. V lost 3 bases to trimming and J lost 4 bases, with 10 bases between them. This CDR3 has 14 residues. The CDR3 is CASSPPFYYNEQFF. CDR3 bases: TGTGCCAGCTCACCCCCCTTTTATTACAATGAGCAGTTCTTC. Supplemented by reference TRBV18 and TRBJ2-1, the full variable domain reads NAGVMQNPRHLVRRRGQEARLRCSPMKGHSHVYWYRQLPEEGLKFMVYLQKENIIDESGMPKERFSAEFPKEGPSILRIQQVVRGDSAAYFCASSPPFYYNEQFFGPGTRLTVL.

This clone was counted only a few times. The chain joins TRBV7-8 to TRBJ2-7; D is perhaps TRBD2 (5 bases). CDR3 length: 13 amino acids. The ends were cut back, 5 bases at V and 1 base at J, with 9 bases in the middle. The germline V gene has CDR1 SGHVS and CDR2 FQNEAQ. In nucleotides, the CDR3 is TGTGCCAGCAGCGGCGGACTTTCCTACGAGCAGTACTTC. Protein sequence: CASSGGLSYEQYF.

CDR3: CASKSYPLPGQDQNQPQHF. CDR3 coding DNA: TGTGCCAGCAAATCATACCCCCTTCCTGGACAGGACCAAAATCAGCCCCAGCATTTT. The chain has TRBV27 and TRBJ1-5; 7 bases map to TRBD1. The J segment lost 4 bases and the V segment lost 7 bases, leaving 22 bases of the junction unmatched. The CDR3 is 19 amino acids. Germline-derived CDR1 and CDR2 are MNHEY and SMNVEV (reference sequence).

This chain connects TRBV19 to TRBJ2-7, with D possibly being TRBD2 (6 bases). V was cut by 6 bases and J by 3 bases, with 18 bases left in between. The CDR3 length is 15 residues. Per germline, CDR1 LNHDA and CDR2 SQIVND (reference sequence). In nucleotides, the CDR3 is TGTGCCAGTAGCCCCTGGGGGGACGGCTTCTACGAGCAGTACTTC. Translated: CASSPWGDGFYEQYF.

The V call is TRBV7-2, the J call TRBJ1-3; D not resolved. This CDR3 contains 14 residues. V lost 1 base and J 3 bases, leaving 7 bases between the germline ends. CDR1 and CDR2 from the germline V gene are SGHTA and FQGNSA. CDR3 sequence (DNA): TGTGCCAGCAGCTTAGGCGATTATGGAAACACCATATATTTT. Translated, it gives CASSLGDYGNTIYF.

The chain employs TRBV10-2 and TRBJ2-7, with TRBD1 matching over 8 bases. The V gene end was trimmed by 8 bases and the J gene end by 1 base; junction bases not matched to a gene: 10. Germline V gene lookup returns CDR1 WSHSY and CDR2 SAAADI. The CDR3 runs 15 residues. The CDR3 is CASGRQGHLSYEQYF. DNA for the CDR3: TGCGCCAGCGGGCGACAGGGGCACCTATCCTACGAGCAGTACTTC.

This chain links TRBV7-9 with TRBJ2-7, with D tentatively TRBD2 (6 bases). V was clipped by 4 bases and J by 0 bases, with 13 bases between them. The CDR3 sequence is 15 residues long. Germline V gene lookup returns CDR1 SEHNR and CDR2 FQNEAQ (reference sequence). The CDR3 nucleotides read TGTGCCAGCAGCTCTCAAGGGACTTCCTCCTACGAGCAGTACTTC. Translation: CASSSQGTSSYEQYF. The complete variable domain, with remaining parts taken from reference TRBV7-9 and TRBJ2-7, reads DTGVSQNPRHKITKRGQNVTFRCDPISEHNRLYWYRQTLGQGPEFLTYFQNEAQLEKSRLLSDRFSAERPKGSFSTLEIQRTEQGDSAMYLCASSSQGTSSYEQYFGPGTRLTVT.

J is TRBJ1-4 and V is TRBV28, with 9 bases matching TRBD1. Trimming cost V 5 bases and J 8 bases; bases outside gene matches: 6. The CDR3 has 14 residues. Germline values: CDR1 MDHEN, CDR2 SYDVKM. CDR3: CASSMGQGLEKLFF. CDR3 sequence (DNA): TGTGCCAGCAGTATGGGACAGGGACTCGAAAAACTGTTTTTT. The complete variable domain, with remaining parts taken from reference TRBV28 and TRBJ1-4, reads DVKVTQSSRYLVKRTGEKVFLECVQDMDHENMFWYRQDPGLGLRLIYFSYDVKMKEKGDIPEGYSVSREKKERFSLILESASTNQTSMYLCASSMGQGLEKLFFGSGTQLSVL.

This rearrangement joins TRBV18 to TRBJ2-3, with TRBD1 identical over 7 bases. The CDR3 consists of 16 residues. With 3 bases clipped from V and 3 bases from J, the junction kept 9 bases outside the gene matches. Germline CDR1 is KGHSH and CDR2 is LQKENI. The CDR3 DNA is TGTGCCAGCTCACCTCGACAGGGATTTAGTACAGATACGCAGTATTTT. It is translated as CASSPRQGFSTDTQYF.